This TCR beta chain was captured by sequencing in a study of T cell repertoires in ileal Crohn's disease. Study overall: Surgery for a complication: stricturing in 61%, penetrating in around 39%. About half received postoperative treatment, some 10 with thiopurines and around 20 anti-TNF.

Clones were sequenced by immunoSEQ multiplex PCR, and TCRdb holds only the in-frame ones, with some missing. This table has about 890 clones, approximately 90% appearing once. Whole-study results and caveats: Endoscopic recurrence occurred in every patient whose clonality exceeded 26.8%.

This clone has a single count. Its antigen is still unknown. Eligibility required adulthood, ileal or ileocolonic Crohn's disease and indicated ileocolonic resection. Sequenced sample: ileal tissue. This receptor was obtained from an adult with Crohn's disease.

CDR3 bases: TGTGCCAGCAGTGGACAGGCTGATGGCTACACCTTC. Protein product: CASSGQADGYTF. The rearrangement joins TRBV2 to TRBJ1-2; D is possibly TRBD1 (6 bases). V was cut by 4 bases and J by 6 bases, with 9 bases left in between. CDR1 SNHLY and CDR2 FYNNEI come from the germline V gene. The CDR3 length is 12 residues.